A selection of T cell receptor beta chains follows, all from one sample in a study of T-cell reconstitution after alpha-beta-depleted transplantation in children. MiXCR was run by TCRdb on the PCR reads, yielding one entry per CDR3 protein. The data show 120,000 or so distinct CDR3 sequences, 20% to 25% seen once. This specimen was PBMCs, mostly from graft donor cells, taken 180 days after TCRalphabeta/CD19-depleted stem cell transplant. These receptors came from a male patient between 2 and 10 years old who had a stem cell transplant for chronic granulomatous disease, so the T cells may come from the graft donor. Both conserved end residues are part of each CDR3. Each record gives: D gene, J gene, CDR3 length, clone size, V gene, CDR3 DNA, CDR3 protein. The D gene is left open where the match is weak. Clone size is shown for a subset of rows, as once, few, many or a class of expanded clone.

D gene: TRBD2; J gene: TRBJ2-7; CDR3 length: 16; clone size: .; V gene: TRBV6-5; CDR3 DNA: TGTGCCAGCAGTTACTCGATGGTAGCGGGAGACGACGAGCAGTACTTC; CDR3 protein: CASSYSMVAGDDEQYF
D gene: .; J gene: TRBJ2-2; CDR3 length: 13; clone size: .; V gene: TRBV3-1; CDR3 DNA: TGTGCCAGCAGCCAACTCCCCACCGGGGAGCTGTTTTTT; CDR3 protein: CASSQLPTGELFF
D gene: .; J gene: TRBJ1-1; CDR3 length: 17; clone size: .; V gene: TRBV7-8; CDR3 DNA: TGTGCCAGCAGCGTAAGCCACGGGTCTTACTCTGGCACTGAAGCTTTCTTT; CDR3 protein: CASSVSHGSYSGTEAFF
D gene: TRBD1; J gene: TRBJ2-1; CDR3 length: 15; clone size: many; V gene: TRBV5-1; CDR3 DNA: TGCGCCAGCAGCGCCACCGGACAGGGGGCCTATGAGCAGTTCTTC; CDR3 protein: CASSATGQGAYEQFF
D gene: .; J gene: TRBJ2-7; CDR3 length: 14; clone size: few; V gene: TRBV5-1; CDR3 DNA: TGCGCCAGCAGCTTGGAAAGAACAGGGTATGAGCAGTACTTC; CDR3 protein: CASSLERTGYEQYF
D gene: .; J gene: TRBJ2-5; CDR3 length: 14; clone size: many; V gene: TRBV5-1; CDR3 DNA: TGCGCCAGCAGCCCAGGGACACTCCAAGAGACCCAGTACTTC; CDR3 protein: CASSPGTLQETQYF
D gene: TRBD2; J gene: TRBJ2-3; CDR3 length: 19; clone size: many; V gene: TRBV12-3/TRBV12-4; CDR3 DNA: TGTGCCAGCAGTTTAGGGAGACTAGCGGGGAGCCTTCGCACAGATACGCAGTATTTT; CDR3 protein: CASSLGRLAGSLRTDTQYF
D gene: TRBD1; J gene: TRBJ2-7; CDR3 length: 12; clone size: many; V gene: TRBV20-1; CDR3 DNA: TGCAGTGCTTTCCCAGGACAGGGAGCGGTCTCCTTC; CDR3 protein: CSAFPGQGAVSF
D gene: TRBD2; J gene: TRBJ2-3; CDR3 length: 16; clone size: .; V gene: TRBV6-1; CDR3 DNA: TGTGCCAGCAGCTCGAGAGCGGGAGGGGGCACAGATACGCAGTATTTT; CDR3 protein: CASSSRAGGGTDTQYF
D gene: .; J gene: TRBJ2-7; CDR3 length: 11; clone size: few; V gene: TRBV11-2; CDR3 DNA: TGTGCCACCGCCGTTGTCTACGAGCAGTACTTC; CDR3 protein: CATAVVYEQYF
D gene: .; J gene: TRBJ1-1; CDR3 length: 15; clone size: many; V gene: TRBV5-1; CDR3 DNA: TGCGCCAGCAGCTTGGCAGTTGGACGGAACACTGAAGCTTTCTTT; CDR3 protein: CASSLAVGRNTEAFF
D gene: TRBD1; J gene: TRBJ2-2; CDR3 length: 17; clone size: .; V gene: TRBV5-4; CDR3 DNA: TGTGCCAGCAGCTTGGAGGTCAGGGGGCCAAACACCGGGGAGCTGTTTTTT; CDR3 protein: CASSLEVRGPNTGELFF
D gene: .; J gene: TRBJ2-2; CDR3 length: 13; clone size: once; V gene: TRBV15; CDR3 DNA: TGTGCCACCAGCAGAGATACCACCGGGGAGCTGTTTTTT; CDR3 protein: CATSRDTTGELFF
D gene: .; J gene: TRBJ1-1; CDR3 length: 10; clone size: many; V gene: TRBV29-1; CDR3 DNA: TGCAGCGTTGCTCGGCCGGAGGCTTTCTTT; CDR3 protein: CSVARPEAFF
D gene: TRBD1; J gene: TRBJ2-7; CDR3 length: 18; clone size: once; V gene: TRBV12-3/TRBV12-4; CDR3 DNA: TGTGCCAGCAGTCCCAAGACAGGGTCCAGGGCGTCCTCCTACGAGCAGTACTTC; CDR3 protein: CASSPKTGSRASSYEQYF
D gene: .; J gene: TRBJ2-7; CDR3 length: 15; clone size: few; V gene: TRBV9; CDR3 DNA: TGTGCCAGCAGCCCTCGGGTCGACGGAACCTACGAGCAGTACTTC; CDR3 protein: CASSPRVDGTYEQYF
D gene: TRBD2; J gene: TRBJ2-2; CDR3 length: 17; clone size: .; V gene: TRBV9; CDR3 DNA: TGTGCCAGCAGCGTAGCCAGCGGGGGGCCTCAGGACGGGGAGCTGTTTTTT; CDR3 protein: CASSVASGGPQDGELFF
D gene: .; J gene: TRBJ1-2; CDR3 length: 15; clone size: few; V gene: TRBV7-8; CDR3 DNA: TGTGCCAGCAGCTTAGCTGGGAAAGGGCGAGATGGCTACACCTTC; CDR3 protein: CASSLAGKGRDGYTF
D gene: .; J gene: TRBJ2-1; CDR3 length: 13; clone size: .; V gene: TRBV7-2; CDR3 DNA: TGTGCCAGCAGCGAAAGGGTAGGGGTGGAGCAGTTCTTC; CDR3 protein: CASSERVGVEQFF
D gene: TRBD1; J gene: TRBJ1-1; CDR3 length: 15; clone size: .; V gene: TRBV5-4; CDR3 DNA: TGTGCCAGCAGTTTACCGGGACAGCAAAACACTGAAGCTTTCTTT; CDR3 protein: CASSLPGQQNTEAFF
D gene: .; J gene: TRBJ2-3; CDR3 length: 15; clone size: .; V gene: TRBV7-9; CDR3 DNA: TGTGCCAGCAGCTTAAGGCTGCGGGACACAGATACGCAGTATTTT; CDR3 protein: CASSLRLRDTDTQYF
D gene: TRBD2; J gene: TRBJ2-1; CDR3 length: 15; clone size: many; V gene: TRBV7-2; CDR3 DNA: TGTGCCAGCAGCTTAGGGCTAGCGGGAGGCGATGAGCAGTTCTTC; CDR3 protein: CASSLGLAGGDEQFF
D gene: TRBD2; J gene: TRBJ2-5; CDR3 length: 14; clone size: .; V gene: TRBV7-9; CDR3 DNA: TGTGCCAGCAGCTTAGGTCTAGCGGGAGAGACCCAGTACTTC; CDR3 protein: CASSLGLAGETQYF
D gene: .; J gene: TRBJ2-2; CDR3 length: 15; clone size: few; V gene: TRBV10-3; CDR3 DNA: TGTGCCATCAGTGAGCGCTCAGGGTTGCCCGGGGAGCTGTTTTTT; CDR3 protein: CAISERSGLPGELFF
D gene: .; J gene: TRBJ2-1; CDR3 length: 17; clone size: few; V gene: TRBV4-3; CDR3 DNA: TGCGCCAGCAGCCAAGATACCGGCAGAGCAAGTTACAATGAGCAGTTCTTC; CDR3 protein: CASSQDTGRASYNEQFF
D gene: .; J gene: TRBJ1-6; CDR3 length: 16; clone size: many; V gene: TRBV5-5; CDR3 DNA: TGTGCCAGCAGCTTGGGGCCGAACTCCTATAATTCACCCCTCCACTTT; CDR3 protein: CASSLGPNSYNSPLHF
D gene: .; J gene: TRBJ2-7; CDR3 length: 13; clone size: many; V gene: TRBV5-1; CDR3 DNA: TGCGCCAGCAGTTTCGAGTACTCCTACGAGCAGTACTTC; CDR3 protein: CASSFEYSYEQYF
D gene: TRBD1; J gene: TRBJ1-2; CDR3 length: 12; clone size: many; V gene: TRBV6-5; CDR3 DNA: TGTGCCAGCAGTAACAGGGGAGGAGGCTACACCTTC; CDR3 protein: CASSNRGGGYTF
D gene: TRBD2; J gene: TRBJ2-3; CDR3 length: 15; clone size: many; V gene: TRBV12-3/TRBV12-4; CDR3 DNA: TGTGCCAGCACCCTACTAGCGGGAGATACAGATACGCAGTATTTT; CDR3 protein: CASTLLAGDTDTQYF
D gene: TRBD1; J gene: TRBJ1-5; CDR3 length: 17; clone size: many; V gene: TRBV27; CDR3 DNA: TGTGCCAGCAGTTTACGGGGGGGGACAGGGGTCAATCAGCCCCAGCATTTT; CDR3 protein: CASSLRGGTGVNQPQHF
D gene: .; J gene: TRBJ1-2; CDR3 length: 13; clone size: .; V gene: TRBV5-5; CDR3 DNA: TGTGCCAGCAGCTTTCGAGACAACTATGGCTACACCTTC; CDR3 protein: CASSFRDNYGYTF
D gene: TRBD2; J gene: TRBJ2-7; CDR3 length: 12; clone size: many; V gene: TRBV20-1; CDR3 DNA: TGCAGTGCATCTCCGGGAGGGTACGAGCAGTACTTC; CDR3 protein: CSASPGGYEQYF
D gene: TRBD2; J gene: TRBJ2-5; CDR3 length: 17; clone size: few; V gene: TRBV3-1; CDR3 DNA: TGTGCCAGCTCACTGGACCCTCACCGGGGGGATCAAGAGACCCAGTACTTC; CDR3 protein: CASSLDPHRGDQETQYF
D gene: .; J gene: TRBJ2-1; CDR3 length: 16; clone size: many; V gene: TRBV5-1; CDR3 DNA: TGCGCCAGCAGCTTCGGGGATTTTAGCTCCTACAATGAGCAGTTCTTC; CDR3 protein: CASSFGDFSSYNEQFF
D gene: TRBD2; J gene: TRBJ2-1; CDR3 length: 16; clone size: many; V gene: TRBV20-1; CDR3 DNA: TGCAGTGCTAGAGATTTGGTCACAGGGACTAGCAATGAGCAGTTCTTC; CDR3 protein: CSARDLVTGTSNEQFF
D gene: .; J gene: TRBJ1-1; CDR3 length: 12; clone size: many; V gene: TRBV11-2; CDR3 DNA: TGTGCCAGCAAGATAGGGGGGCCTGAAGCTTTCTTT; CDR3 protein: CASKIGGPEAFF
D gene: TRBD2; J gene: TRBJ2-1; CDR3 length: 20; clone size: .; V gene: TRBV24-1; CDR3 DNA: TGTGCCACCAGTGTCAAACCGGGACTAGCGGGATCGGAGTCCTACAATGAGCAGTTCTTC; CDR3 protein: CATSVKPGLAGSESYNEQFF
D gene: .; J gene: TRBJ1-1; CDR3 length: 15; clone size: .; V gene: TRBV12-3/TRBV12-4; CDR3 DNA: TGTGCCAGCAGCCCCGAAGGGCTTCTGGCCACTGAAGCTTTCTTT; CDR3 protein: CASSPEGLLATEAFF
D gene: TRBD1; J gene: TRBJ1-1; CDR3 length: 15; clone size: many; V gene: TRBV7-8; CDR3 DNA: TGTGCCAGCAGCTCAAAATACGACAGGGTGACTGAAGCTTTCTTT; CDR3 protein: CASSSKYDRVTEAFF
D gene: TRBD1; J gene: TRBJ2-7; CDR3 length: 15; clone size: .; V gene: TRBV27; CDR3 DNA: TGTGCCAGCAGTGACTATCGGACAGGAAGAGGCGAGCAGTACTTC; CDR3 protein: CASSDYRTGRGEQYF
D gene: .; J gene: TRBJ2-1; CDR3 length: 13; clone size: once; V gene: TRBV12-3/TRBV12-4; CDR3 DNA: TGTGCCAGCAGCCCCAAAGCACTCGGGGCTGGGATCTTC; CDR3 protein: CASSPKALGAGIF
D gene: .; J gene: TRBJ2-5; CDR3 length: 13; clone size: few; V gene: TRBV15; CDR3 DNA: TGTGCCACCAGCAGGCCGATCCAAGAGACCCAGTACTTC; CDR3 protein: CATSRPIQETQYF
D gene: TRBD2; J gene: TRBJ2-1; CDR3 length: 16; clone size: few; V gene: TRBV28; CDR3 DNA: TGTGCCAGCAGGGACCTGACTAGCGGGGACTACAATGAGCAGTTCTTC; CDR3 protein: CASRDLTSGDYNEQFF
D gene: TRBD1; J gene: TRBJ2-3; CDR3 length: 15; clone size: many; V gene: TRBV20-1; CDR3 DNA: TGCAGTGCTCCGTCGTCGGGACAGGGATCCGATACGCAGTATTTT; CDR3 protein: CSAPSSGQGSDTQYF
D gene: .; J gene: TRBJ1-4; CDR3 length: 15; clone size: .; V gene: TRBV7-2; CDR3 DNA: TGTGCCAGCAGCTGGGACGGTGCAACTAATGAAAAACTGTTTTTT; CDR3 protein: CASSWDGATNEKLFF
D gene: .; J gene: TRBJ2-7; CDR3 length: 13; clone size: few; V gene: TRBV12-3/TRBV12-4; CDR3 DNA: TGTGCCAGCAGTTGGGCTAGTCCCTACGAGCAGTACTTC; CDR3 protein: CASSWASPYEQYF
D gene: .; J gene: TRBJ2-5; CDR3 length: 15; clone size: .; V gene: TRBV7-3; CDR3 DNA: TGTGCCAGCAGCTTAGCGGGAAGAACAAAAGAGACCCAGTACTTC; CDR3 protein: CASSLAGRTKETQYF
D gene: TRBD2; J gene: TRBJ2-3; CDR3 length: 13; clone size: many; V gene: TRBV29-1; CDR3 DNA: TGCAGCGTTGCTGCGGGAGCTACAGATACGCAGTATTTT; CDR3 protein: CSVAAGATDTQYF
D gene: .; J gene: TRBJ2-5; CDR3 length: 15; clone size: many; V gene: TRBV5-1; CDR3 DNA: TGCGCCAGCAGCTCCGCGTCGCCGGGGAGGGAGACCCAGTACTTC; CDR3 protein: CASSSASPGRETQYF
D gene: .; J gene: TRBJ2-2; CDR3 length: 16; clone size: .; V gene: TRBV4-3; CDR3 DNA: TGCGCCAGCAGCCATCTTTCGGGGGACAACACCGGGGAGCTGTTTTTT; CDR3 protein: CASSHLSGDNTGELFF
D gene: .; J gene: TRBJ2-3; CDR3 length: 16; clone size: many; V gene: TRBV20-1; CDR3 DNA: TGCAGTGCTAGAGATACGGTAGCGCGACTCACAGATACGCAGTATTTT; CDR3 protein: CSARDTVARLTDTQYF
D gene: TRBD2; J gene: TRBJ2-1; CDR3 length: 15; clone size: .; V gene: TRBV5-1; CDR3 DNA: TGCGCCAGCAGCATCGGGACTAGCGGGAGGACTGAGCAGTTCTTC; CDR3 protein: CASSIGTSGRTEQFF
D gene: .; J gene: TRBJ2-5; CDR3 length: 13; clone size: few; V gene: TRBV20-1; CDR3 DNA: TGCAGTGCTAGAGATTCAGGGCAAGAGACCCAGTACTTC; CDR3 protein: CSARDSGQETQYF
D gene: .; J gene: TRBJ2-1; CDR3 length: 12; clone size: many; V gene: TRBV10-3; CDR3 DNA: TGTGCCATCAGTGATGCTAGCCTAGAGCAGTTCTTC; CDR3 protein: CAISDASLEQFF
D gene: .; J gene: TRBJ2-7; CDR3 length: 13; clone size: .; V gene: TRBV12-3/TRBV12-4; CDR3 DNA: TGTGCCAGCAGTTTATCCGGGGTCCACGAGCAGTACTTC; CDR3 protein: CASSLSGVHEQYF
D gene: .; J gene: TRBJ1-2; CDR3 length: 13; clone size: many; V gene: TRBV20-1; CDR3 DNA: TGCAGTGCTAGAGCTGGGACCGCTTATGGCTACACCTTC; CDR3 protein: CSARAGTAYGYTF
D gene: .; J gene: TRBJ1-5; CDR3 length: 16; clone size: few; V gene: TRBV15; CDR3 DNA: TGTGCCACCAGCAGAGACAGGGTGGTAAGCAATCAGCCCCAGCATTTT; CDR3 protein: CATSRDRVVSNQPQHF
D gene: .; J gene: TRBJ1-6; CDR3 length: 15; clone size: many; V gene: TRBV12-3/TRBV12-4; CDR3 DNA: TGTGCCAGCAGTCCCGGTTGGTCCCGGGGTTCACCCCTCCACTTT; CDR3 protein: CASSPGWSRGSPLHF
D gene: TRBD2; J gene: TRBJ2-3; CDR3 length: 17; clone size: many; V gene: TRBV7-2; CDR3 DNA: TGTGCCAGCAACCCACAGGTCCTAGCGGGGAGCACAGATACGCAGTATTTT; CDR3 protein: CASNPQVLAGSTDTQYF